Described below is a single TCR beta chain sequence and its context. This clonotype showed up many times. Its binding antigen is unknown. Base qualities are not at hand, and no much larger clone is one base apart. A patient counted as having stable Graves' hyperthyroidism if no progression to ophthalmopathy occurred over 18 months of follow-up. Hyperthyroidism patients were aged 18 to 65 years and newly diagnosed, with disease duration of less than 2 months. Patients with uncontrolled infections, other autoimmune diseases, pregnancy or lactation were excluded. Diagnoses were established on the basis of clinical symptoms, serum thyroxine and TRAb, thyroid ultrasound, and orbital computed tomography. PBMCs were isolated from 10 ml of fresh peripheral blood by Ficoll-Paque density gradient centrifugation. Trizol reagent was used to extract total RNA, and RNA quality was then checked on an Agilent 2100 Bioanalyzer.

TCR beta CDR3 regions were amplified from RNA transcripts. A first-round RT-PCR of the TCR CDR3 used the HTBI primer set with the Qiagen OneStep RT-PCR kit. Libraries were constructed in a second round of multiplex PCR, after which size selection and purification were carried out. The libraries were sequenced on an Illumina HiSeq2000 using paired-end 100 bp reads. In the original analysis: Raw data were processed with SOAPnuke, discarding reads with adapters, uncalled bases, mean Phred below 15, or no exact constant-primer or identifier match. High-quality paired reads were merged with COPE v1.2.5, and unique nucleotide sequences were defined as clonotypes. MiTCR v1.1 was used to align the clonotypes against IMGT TRBV, TRBD and TRBJ reference segments. Analysis was restricted to V-J combinations with a frequency above 0.0001, which covered roughly 99% of repertoires. The TCS score was defined as F50 (clonal expansion) divided by E x V (chaos), with BLOSUM62-based TCRdist calculated between CDR3 peptides within each V-J. Welch's t-statistics and random forest reduced some 510 V-J features to 10 to 15, which were used in a naive Bayes classifier (R e1071). Using fastp trimming at Q25 and MiXCR clonotype assembly, TCRdb reanalyzed the public sequencing data and kept in-frame beta chains. One record per CDR3 amino acid sequence lists the most common genes and DNA. These V and J calls derive from TCRdb rather than the authors' analysis. The sample table contains fewer than 350,000 distinct CDR3 sequences; only one count was recorded for about 13% of them. Of the sample, roughly 8.2% is held by the ten largest clones.

The data are from a study of T cells in Graves' hyperthyroidism and ophthalmopathy (dated by TCRdb to the late 2010s). Study-wide context: Peripheral blood samples were taken at the time of initial diagnosis, prior to any treatment. TCR V-J signatures able to tell the groups apart were searched for in a discovery cohort of 90 to 100 patients, of whom 40 to 45 had Graves' ophthalmopathy and 57 had stable Graves' hyperthyroidism. Whether ophthalmopathy could be predicted prospectively was tested in an independent validation cohort made up of 18 to 20 hyperthyroidism patients plus 17 patients who later progressed to ophthalmopathy. For training and testing, the 100 or so patients in the discovery cohort were randomly divided in a 7:3 ratio. Thyroid tissue and blood T-cell repertoires from about six Graves' hyperthyroidism patients were also compared in the study. Following sampling, methimazole starting at 30 mg daily was given to hyperthyroidism patients, and high-dose intravenous methylprednisolone was given to ophthalmopathy patients. The paper reports TCR Vbeta CDR3 sequencing of more than 120 peripheral blood samples: under 45 ophthalmopathy, about 75 hyperthyroidism and 17 progressor patients.

Inclusive of the bounding cysteine and phenylalanine, the CDR3 is 10 residues long. Here the CDR3 DNA is all that survives: 30 bases in frame from base 1. CDR1 and CDR2 were assigned from the germline V gene as MNHNS and SASEGT. The germline ends are 4 bases apart after V is trimmed by 8 bases and J by 2 bases. Points the paper makes about the study in general: Most expanded thyroid clonotypes (frequency above 0.001) were also detected in blood, suggesting blood repertoires may reflect thyroid immune responses. During validation, the model predicted progression to ophthalmopathy a median of around 7 months ahead of onset, with roughly 65% sensitivity and roughly 72% specificity. Sample size was not statistically predetermined, and investigators were not blinded to group allocation. Ophthalmopathy was separated from stable hyperthyroidism by a 13 V-J signature model, with 87.88% sensitivity and approximately 81% specificity obtained in cross-validation and 80%/75% obtained in testing.

The source is a woman aged 40 to 49 with Graves' hyperthyroidism. Sequences were obtained from blood. The V and J genes are TRBV6-1 and TRBJ2-7; a confident D gene designation cannot be given. The CDR3 is CASFAYEQYF. The nucleotide sequence reads as follows: TGTGCCAGCTTCGCCTACGAGCAGTACTTC.